This entry lists 3 T cell receptor beta chains sequenced from one sample in a study of T cell responses to AZD1222 COVID-19 vaccine. Clones were read by immunoSEQ multiplex PCR, and TCRdb kept only the in-frame ones, dropping some. The sample holds about 92,000 clones, approximately 91% seen once. The sample consisted of peripheral blood, taken on day 0 of AZD1222 vaccination. All receptors derive from an adult in good health.

To note about this clone: An end of the junction differs from the germline gene, which may be a read error. The gene calls are TRBV28 and TRBJ1-2; D is ambiguous. CDR3 length: 12 residues. Germline CDR1 MDHEN, CDR2 SYDVKM. CDR3 coding DNA: TGTGCCGGCAGTCCAGGAGCTTATGGCTACACCTTC. It codes for CAGSPGAYGYTF.

The chain is built from TRBV6-5 and TRBJ1-2, with 7 nucleotides matching TRBD1. Trimming at V came to 7 bases and at J to 4 bases, leaving 12 bases not matched to a gene. This CDR3 contains 15 residues. The germline gives CDR1 MNHEY, CDR2 SVGAGI. The DNA of the CDR3 is TGTGCCAGCATTTCAGGAGGGGGCGGGAGCTATGGCTACACCTTC. Amino acids: CASISGGGGSYGYTF.

CDR3 region: CSAETYNEQFF. The CDR3, as DNA: TGCAGTGCAGAGACCTACAATGAGCAGTTCTTC. The chain combines TRBV20-1 with TRBJ2-1; D remains ambiguous. Germline V gene sequence: CDR1 DFQATT, CDR2 SNEGSKA (reference sequence). The CDR3 is 11 residues long. V lost 6 bases and J lost 2, with 5 bases in between.